This T cell receptor beta chain was observed in a study of OX40 agonist ivuxolimab in advanced cancers. Looking at the study overall: Partial responses were observed in three patients, of whom one had hepatocellular carcinoma and two had cutaneous melanoma.

This clone was observed once. Assay used: immunoSEQ multiplex PCR; TCRdb lists only in-frame clones, some missing. The sample shows tens of thousands of clones, approximately 89% of them seen only once. Patients who had autoimmune disease history or got systemic immunosuppression were left out. CDR1 and CDR2 from the germline V gene are ENHRY and SYGVKD. The junction had 5 bases not matched to a gene; V was cut back by 3 bases and J by 10 bases. CDR3 length equals 14 residues. This sequence was found in an adult with an advanced solid tumor such as melanoma, head and neck, liver or kidney cancer. This material consisted of CD4+ or CD8+ T cells sorted from blood, taken in a trial of the OX40 agonist ivuxolimab. The chain couples TRBV10-3 to TRBJ1-6, with 8 bases lining up with TRBD1. The CDR3 region is CAISDRGLESPLHF. The CDR3 DNA follows: TGTGCCATCAGTGACAGGGGGCTAGAGTCACCCCTCCACTTT.